Presented here are 14 T cell receptor beta chains from one specimen sequenced in a study of neurological immune-mediated disorders. Using its own MiXCR run on the 5' RACE reads, TCRdb lists one record per CDR3 protein. The table records some 83,000 distinct CDR3 sequences, 2.6% of them present only once. Sequencing was performed on PBMCs. These receptors were taken from a woman aged 25-40 years with multiple sclerosis.

Many counts were recorded for this clonotype. The rearrangement links TRBV5-1 to TRBJ2-5, with 11 bases matching TRBD2. Germline V gene sequence: CDR1 SGHRS, CDR2 YFSETQ. This CDR3 spans 17 amino acids. The J segment lost 4 bases and the V segment lost 0 bases, leaving 8 bases of the junction unmatched. The CDR3 nucleotides read TGCGCCAGCAGCTTGGTAGTAGCGGGAGGGCCTGGAGAGACCCAGTACTTC. Protein sequence: CASSLVVAGGPGETQYF. The whole variable domain, remainder taken from reference TRBV5-1 and TRBJ2-5, is KAGVTQTPRYLIKTRGQQVTLSCSPISGHRSVSWYQQTPGQGLQFLFEYFSETQRNKGNFPGRFSGRQFSNSRSEMNVSTLELGDSALYLCASSLVVAGGPGETQYFGPGTRLLVL.

This clonotype was seen ten or more times. The CDR3 loop reads CASATWAAEETQYF. The CDR3 DNA sequence: TGTGCCAGCGCGACTTGGGCCGCGGAAGAGACCCAGTACTTC. The chain uses TRBV6-5 and TRBJ2-5; D is undetermined. Germline CDR1 is MNHEY and CDR2 is SVGAGI. V lost 8 bases, J lost 3 bases, and 16 bases lay in between. The CDR3 is 14 residues long.

This clonotype was detected many times. The chain is built from TRBV7-2 and TRBJ2-7; 16 bases map to TRBD2. Germline V gene lookup returns CDR1 SGHTA and CDR2 FQGNSA. The V segment lost 3 bases and the J segment 12 bases; nucleotides outside the gene matches: 14. This CDR3 is 17 amino acids long. The DNA of the CDR3 is TGTGCCAGCAGCTTGCCGGGACTAGCGGGAGGGTACGAGGGACGGTACTTC. It is translated as CASSLPGLAGGYEGRYF. Filled out from reference TRBV7-2 and TRBJ2-7, the complete variable domain reads GAGVSQSPSNKVTEKGKDVELRCDPISGHTALYWYRQSLGQGLEFLIYFQGNSAPDKSGLPSDRFSAERTGGSVSTLTIQRTQQEDSAVYLCASSLPGLAGGYEGRYFGPGTRLTVT.

The table lists this clonotype with many counts. The chain carries TRBV12-3 or TRBV12-4 and TRBJ2-1, with 8 bases that match TRBD2. The CDR3 length is 17 residues. V shed 4 bases, J shed 7 bases, and the junction held 15 bases outside the gene matches. The CDR3, as DNA: TGTGCCAGCAGTTCCTCGGGGTACAGCGGGAGCGTAAATGAGCAGTTCTTC. Its protein product is CASSSSGYSGSVNEQFF.

This clonotype was counted many times. The chain couples TRBV20-1 to TRBJ2-1, with TRBD2 matching 9 bases. V shed 6 bases, J shed 7 bases, and the junction held 13 bases outside the gene matches. There are 15 residues in the CDR3. Germline CDR1 is DFQATT and CDR2 is SNEGSKA (reference sequence). The CDR3 DNA reads TGCAGTGCCCGCGGTTTGGGGACTAGCCTAAATGAGCAGTTCTTC. It is translated as CSARGLGTSLNEQFF.

This clonotype was observed many times. V and J are TRBV5-1 and TRBJ2-5, with TRBD1 as a possible D gene (5 bases). Germline V gene lookup returns CDR1 SGHRS and CDR2 YFSETQ. The V gene lost 0 bases and the J gene lost 3 bases, with 9 bases spanning the gap. The CDR3 is made up of 14 amino acids. CDR3 sequence reads: CASSLEGREETQYF. CDR3 DNA sequence: TGCGCCAGCAGCTTGGAGGGCAGGGAAGAGACCCAGTACTTC.

Many counts were recorded for this clonotype. The chain joins TRBV6-2 or TRBV6-3 to TRBJ2-7, with 7 positions matching TRBD2. There are 14 residues in the CDR3. After removal of 2 bases from V and 6 bases from J, the junction contained 7 bases not matched to a gene. Per the germline V gene, CDR1 is MNHEY and CDR2 is SVGEGT. The CDR3 sequence is CASSYGAGASEQYF. CDR3 bases: TGTGCCAGCAGTTACGGGGCGGGAGCATCCGAGCAGTACTTC.

This clonotype was seen many times. The chain employs TRBV6-6 and TRBJ2-1; a weak D match, TRBD2 (6 bases). Germline V gives CDR1 MNHNY, CDR2 SVGAGI (reference sequence). The CDR3 is made up of 15 amino acids. Trimming removed 5 bases from V and 7 bases from J, with 18 bases in between. CDR3 coding DNA: TGTGCCAGCAGTCAGACTAGTAGCGGAGGTAATGAGCAGTTCTTC. Protein sequence: CASSQTSSGGNEQFF.

In its sample, this clonotype was seen many times. The chain carries TRBV7-6 and TRBJ2-1, with D possibly TRBD2 on 5 matching bases. From germline, CDR1 is SGHVS and CDR2 FNYEAQ. V gave up 2 bases and J gave up 5 bases, with 13 bases separating them. CDR3 length: 15 amino acids. The DNA of the CDR3 is TGTGCCAGCAGCTTACAGAACGCGGGCCACAATGAGCAGTTCTTC. It codes for CASSLQNAGHNEQFF. The full variable domain, completed using reference TRBV7-6 and TRBJ2-1, is GAGVSQSPRYKVTKRGQDVALRCDPISGHVSLYWYRQALGQGPEFLTYFNYEAQQDKSGLPNDRFSAERPEGSISTLTIQRTEQRDSAMYRCASSLQNAGHNEQFFGPGTRLTVL.

There are many counts of this clonotype. The genes are TRBV18 and TRBJ1-2; D ambiguous. The V gene's germline CDR1 is KGHSH and CDR2 LQKENI. Trimming removed 3 bases from V and 7 bases from J, with 21 bases in between. The CDR3 is made up of 16 amino acids. The DNA of the CDR3 is TGTGCCAGCTCACCTACAGACGGAGCCCAAATTGGTGGCTACACCTTC. Translation: CASSPTDGAQIGGYTF.

The sample holds many counts of this clonotype. The rearrangement links TRBV28 to TRBJ2-1, with D possibly matching TRBD1 (5 bases). This CDR3 comprises 13 residues. Trimming left V 5 bases short and J 4 bases short, with 9 bases between. CDR1 and CDR2 (germline): MDHEN, SYDVKM. The DNA for the CDR3 is TGTGCCAGCAGTGAGGACACATACAATGAGCAGTTCTTC. It yields the protein CASSEDTYNEQFF.

Ten or more counts support this clonotype. V and J are TRBV3-1 and TRBJ1-1, with a weak D call TRBD1 (5 bases). The CDR3 is 13 amino acids. The germline V gene has CDR1 LGHDT and CDR2 YNNKEL (reference sequence). V lost 4 bases, J lost 5 bases, and 11 bases lay in between. CDR3 DNA: TGTGCCAGCAGCCGGAGGGGAGGGACTGAAGCTTTCTTT. This translates into CASSRRGGTEAFF.

This clonotype was counted ten times or more. This chain uses TRBV29-1 with TRBJ2-3; TRBD2 agrees at 12 bases. CDR1 is SQVTM and CDR2 is ANQGSEA in the germline V gene. This CDR3 has 14 amino acids. J gave up 2 bases and V 8 bases, and 5 bases lay outside the gene matches. CDR3 in amino acids: CSSWTSGITDTQYF. Here the CDR3 DNA reads TGCAGCTCCTGGACTAGCGGGATCACAGATACGCAGTATTTT.

This clonotype showed up many times. The CDR3 is CASGEQGSETQYF. CDR3 DNA sequence: TGTGCCAGCGGGGAACAGGGGTCGGAGACCCAGTACTTC. This chain connects TRBV12-3 or TRBV12-4 to TRBJ2-5, with 7 positions matching TRBD1. The CDR3 is 13 residues long. J lost 5 bases, V lost 8 bases, and 8 bases had no gene match.